This TCR beta chain was captured in a study of memory CD4+ T cells and cytomegalovirus serostatus. Study background: This sample comes from healthy Belgian adults, about nine CMV seropositive, about 25 seronegative. Study results and caveats: Of 150 to 200 reported CMV TCRbeta sequences, around 63 were found in memory CD4+ repertoires.

Original methodology: Out-of-frame sequences were removed, leaving roughly 2,200,000 distinct TCRbeta sequences. Produced via immunoSEQ multiplex PCR; TCRdb's table is partial and in-frame only. The V and J calls and clone size were taken over from that table, and D and trimming were inferred from the DNA. The table shows tens of thousands of clones, with roughly 80% occurring only once. Single viable CD3+CD4+CD8-CD45RO+ cells were sorted as the memory CD4+ T cells. Note on this clone: What it binds is unknown.

Sequencing was done on a sample of memory CD4+ T cells from blood. This TCR came from an adult in good health and CMV-seronegative.

CDR3 protein: CASSLGNEQFF. The DNA of the CDR3 is TGCGCCAGCAGCTTAGGCAATGAGCAGTTCTTC. The chain joins TRBV5-1 to TRBJ2-1; D is uncertain. V shed 2 bases and J shed 6 bases, with 3 bases lying between them. Germline-derived CDR1 and CDR2 are SGHRS and YFSETQ. The CDR3 contains 11 residues.